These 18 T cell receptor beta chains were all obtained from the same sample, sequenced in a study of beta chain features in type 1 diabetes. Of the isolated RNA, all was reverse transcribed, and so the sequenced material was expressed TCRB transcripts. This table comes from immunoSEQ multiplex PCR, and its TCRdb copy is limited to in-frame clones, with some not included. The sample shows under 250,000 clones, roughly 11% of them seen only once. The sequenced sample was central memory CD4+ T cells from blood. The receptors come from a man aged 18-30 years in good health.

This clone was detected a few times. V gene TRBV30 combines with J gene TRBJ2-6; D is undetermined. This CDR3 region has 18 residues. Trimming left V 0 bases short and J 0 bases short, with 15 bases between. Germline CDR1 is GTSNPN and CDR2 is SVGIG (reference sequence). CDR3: CAWSVTRTYSSGANVLTF. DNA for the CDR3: TGTGCCTGGAGTGTAACGCGAACCTACAGCTCTGGGGCCAACGTCCTGACTTTC. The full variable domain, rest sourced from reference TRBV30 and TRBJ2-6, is SQTIHQWPATLVQPVGSPLSLECTVEGTSNPNLYWYRQAAGRGLQLLFYSVGIGQISSEVPQNLSASRPQDRQFILSSKKLLLSDSGFYLCAWSVTRTYSSGANVLTFGAGSRLTVL.

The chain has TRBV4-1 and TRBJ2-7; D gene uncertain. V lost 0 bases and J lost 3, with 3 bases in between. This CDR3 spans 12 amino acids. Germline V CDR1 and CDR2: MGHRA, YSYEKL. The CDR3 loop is CASSQDGYEQYF. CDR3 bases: TGCGCCAGCAGCCAAGACGGCTACGAGCAGTACTTC.

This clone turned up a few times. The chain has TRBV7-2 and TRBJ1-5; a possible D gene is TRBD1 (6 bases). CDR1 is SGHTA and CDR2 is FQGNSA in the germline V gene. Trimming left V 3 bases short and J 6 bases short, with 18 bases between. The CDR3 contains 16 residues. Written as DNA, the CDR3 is TGTGCCAGCAGCTTTCATTCGGGGGGCTCTGGTCAGCCCCAGCATTTT. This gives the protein CASSFHSGGSGQPQHF.

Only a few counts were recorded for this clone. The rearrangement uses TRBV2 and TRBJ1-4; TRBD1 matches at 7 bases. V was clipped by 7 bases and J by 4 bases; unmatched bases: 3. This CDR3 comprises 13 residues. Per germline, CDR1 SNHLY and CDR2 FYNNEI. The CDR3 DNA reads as TGTGCCAGCACCGGGACAGATAATGAAAAACTGTTTTTT. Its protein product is CASTGTDNEKLFF.

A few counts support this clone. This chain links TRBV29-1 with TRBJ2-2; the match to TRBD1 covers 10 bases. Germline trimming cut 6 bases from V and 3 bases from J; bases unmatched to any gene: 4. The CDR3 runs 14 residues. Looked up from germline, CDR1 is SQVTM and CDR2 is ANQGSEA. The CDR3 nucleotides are TGCAGCGTACGACAGGGGGCGGACACCGGGGAGCTGTTTTTT. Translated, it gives CSVRQGADTGELFF.

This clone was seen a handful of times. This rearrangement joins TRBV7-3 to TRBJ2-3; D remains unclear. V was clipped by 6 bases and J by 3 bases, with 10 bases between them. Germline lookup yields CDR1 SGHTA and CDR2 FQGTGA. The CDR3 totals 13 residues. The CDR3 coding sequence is TGTGCCAGCAGTCTGGGGTTTACAGATACGCAGTATTTT. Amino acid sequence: CASSLGFTDTQYF.

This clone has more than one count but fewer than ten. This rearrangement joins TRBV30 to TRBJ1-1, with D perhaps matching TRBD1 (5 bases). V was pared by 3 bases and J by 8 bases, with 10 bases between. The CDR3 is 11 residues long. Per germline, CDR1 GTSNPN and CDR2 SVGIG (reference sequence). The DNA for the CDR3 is TGTGCCTGGAGGGGGCAGGGCGAAGCTTTCTTT. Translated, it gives CAWRGQGEAFF.

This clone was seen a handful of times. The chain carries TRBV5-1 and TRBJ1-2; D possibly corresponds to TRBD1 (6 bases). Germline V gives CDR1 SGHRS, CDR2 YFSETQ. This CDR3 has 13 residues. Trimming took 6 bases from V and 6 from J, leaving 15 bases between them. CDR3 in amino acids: CASKPGAGDGYTF. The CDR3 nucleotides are TGCGCCAGCAAGCCGGGTGCAGGGGATGGCTACACCTTC.

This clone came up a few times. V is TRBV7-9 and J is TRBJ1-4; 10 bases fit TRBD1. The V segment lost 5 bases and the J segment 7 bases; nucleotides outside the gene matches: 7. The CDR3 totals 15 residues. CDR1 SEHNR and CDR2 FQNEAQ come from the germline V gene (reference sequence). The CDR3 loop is CASSAIRDRGEKLFF. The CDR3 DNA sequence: TGTGCCAGCAGCGCAATCCGGGACAGGGGTGAAAAACTGTTTTTT.

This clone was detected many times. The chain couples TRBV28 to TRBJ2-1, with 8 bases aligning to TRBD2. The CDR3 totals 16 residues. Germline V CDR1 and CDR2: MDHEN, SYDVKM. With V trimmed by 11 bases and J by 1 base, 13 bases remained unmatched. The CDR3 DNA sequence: TGTGCCCTCTGCGGGGGGCAGGGAACGTCCTACAATGAGCAGTTCTTC. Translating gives CALCGGQGTSYNEQFF.

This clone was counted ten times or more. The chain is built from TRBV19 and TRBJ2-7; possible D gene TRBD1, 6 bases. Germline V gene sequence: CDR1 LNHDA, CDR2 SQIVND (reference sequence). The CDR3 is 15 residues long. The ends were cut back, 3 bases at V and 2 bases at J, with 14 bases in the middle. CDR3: CASSIRKQGTYEQYF. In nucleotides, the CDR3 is TGTGCCAGTAGTATCAGAAAACAGGGAACCTACGAGCAGTACTTC.

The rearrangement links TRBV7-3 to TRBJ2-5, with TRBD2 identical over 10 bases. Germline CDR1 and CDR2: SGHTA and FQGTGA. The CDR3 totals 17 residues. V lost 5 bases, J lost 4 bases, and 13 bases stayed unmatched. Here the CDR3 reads CASSPRGPSGSGETQYF. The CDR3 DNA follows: TGTGCCAGCAGCCCCCGCGGGCCTAGCGGGAGTGGAGAGACCCAGTACTTC.

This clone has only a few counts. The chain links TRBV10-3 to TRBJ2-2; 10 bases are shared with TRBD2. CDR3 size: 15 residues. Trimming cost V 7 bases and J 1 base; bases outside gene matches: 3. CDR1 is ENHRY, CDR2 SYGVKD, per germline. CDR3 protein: CAIMRTSGNTGELFF. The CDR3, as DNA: TGTGCCATCATGAGGACTAGCGGGAACACCGGGGAGCTGTTTTTT.

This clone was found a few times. The CDR3 coding sequence is TGTGCCACCAGCAGAGATCCTCCGGGACTCAGCTCCTACAATGAGCAGTTCTTC. It yields the protein CATSRDPPGLSSYNEQFF. J is TRBJ2-1 and V is TRBV15, with a tentative D call TRBD2 (6 bases). V was pared by 0 bases and J by 0 bases, with 15 bases between. Germline CDR1 LNHNV, CDR2 YYDKDF (reference sequence). The CDR3 has 18 residues.

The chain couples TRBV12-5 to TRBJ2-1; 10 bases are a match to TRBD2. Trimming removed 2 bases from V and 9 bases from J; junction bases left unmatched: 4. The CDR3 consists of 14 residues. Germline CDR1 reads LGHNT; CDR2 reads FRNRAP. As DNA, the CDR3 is TGTGCTAGTGGTTTGCCCTTAGCGGGAGGTGAGCAGTTCTTC. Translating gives CASGLPLAGGEQFF.

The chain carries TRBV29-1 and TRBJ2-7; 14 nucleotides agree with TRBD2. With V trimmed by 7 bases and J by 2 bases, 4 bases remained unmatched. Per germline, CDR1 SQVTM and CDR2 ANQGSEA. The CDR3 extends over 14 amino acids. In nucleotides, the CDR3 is TGCAGCGCTGGACTAGCGGGAGGCCCCTACGAGCAGTACTTC. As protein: CSAGLAGGPYEQYF.

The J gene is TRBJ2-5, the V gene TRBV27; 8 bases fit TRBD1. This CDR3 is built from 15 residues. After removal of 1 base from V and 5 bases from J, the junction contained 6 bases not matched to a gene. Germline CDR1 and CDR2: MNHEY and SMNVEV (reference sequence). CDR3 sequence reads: CASSLFGTGSETQYF. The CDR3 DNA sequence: TGTGCCAGCAGTTTATTCGGGACAGGATCCGAGACCCAGTACTTC.

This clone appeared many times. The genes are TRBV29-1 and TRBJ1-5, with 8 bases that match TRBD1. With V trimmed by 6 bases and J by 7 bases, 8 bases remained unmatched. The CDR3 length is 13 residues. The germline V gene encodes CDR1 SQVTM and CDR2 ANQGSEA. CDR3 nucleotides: TGCAGCGTGGCCGGACAGGGCCGACAGCCCCAGCATTTT. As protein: CSVAGQGRQPQHF.